This T cell receptor (beta chain) was captured by sequencing in a study of blood T cell repertoires in COVID-19. Study context: Specimens from acute and convalescent COVID-19 originated in the United States, Italy and Spain. From T cells, B-cell-depleted T cells, or PBMCs came the material, which was cDNA or gDNA.

Participant ages covered roughly 18 to 89 years across 25 or so US areas. Clinical histories supplied by participants themselves formed the basis of cohort assignment. Germline trimming cut 3 bases from V and 0 bases from J; bases unmatched to any gene: 8. The CDR3 totals 19 residues. Germline-derived CDR1 and CDR2 are KGHSY and FQNENV. Clones were sequenced by immunoSEQ multiplex PCR, and TCRdb holds only the in-frame ones, with some missing. The profile shows 300,000 to 350,000 clones, approximately 88% of them singletons. The chain is built from TRBV16 and TRBJ2-1, with 13 bases matching TRBD2. The sample consisted of PBMCs or T cells enriched from blood (not recorded which). The receptor was isolated from a woman aged 18-35 years who had recovered from COVID-19. The CDR3 loop is CASSHGLAGVKASYNEQFF. The CDR3 nucleotides read TGTGCCAGCAGCCATGGACTAGCGGGGGTAAAGGCCTCCTACAATGAGCAGTTCTTC.